Below, 7 T cell receptor delta chains from the same sample are listed, as sequenced in a study of Vδ1+ human thymocytes. Study-wide results and limits: Highly polyclonal TRG and TRD repertoires with Gaussian CDR3 length distributions appeared in thymus.

Their antigens remain unidentified. The template was reverse-transcribed extracted RNA. CDR3 amplicons came from multiplex PCR with pooled V-gene forward and constant-region reverse primers. TCRdb fed the multiplex PCR reads into CATT to redo clone calling. The data show about 25,000 delta-chain clones, around 28% seen once. The material sequenced was Vdelta1+ gamma-delta thymocytes from the thymus. Subset indicated: FACS-sorted CD3+ TCRalphabeta- TCRVdelta1+ TCRVdelta2- thymocytes. The receptors derive from a boy younger than two who had congenital heart surgery.

This clone was observed a few times. The chain couples TRDV1 to TRDJ1, with D perhaps TRDD2 (6 bases). Germline CDR1 TSWWSYY, CDR2 QGS. The CDR3 has 19 amino acids. The V and J ends lost 4 bases and 0 bases respectively, with 24 bases between them. The CDR3 DNA follows: TGTGCTCTTGGGGGCCGCCTTCTCCTACGGGGACCCTACACCGATAAACTCATCTTT. Residues: CALGGRLLLRGPYTDKLIF.

The V call is TRDV1, the J call TRDJ1; 9 bases are shared with TRDD3. Germline CDR1 reads TSWWSYY; CDR2 reads QGS. CDR3 size: 20 residues. V dropped 2 bases and J dropped 1; count of bases not matched to a gene: 17. CDR3 DNA sequence: TGTGCTCTTGGGGAATCATCCTACCTCGACTGGGGGACCTTCACCGATAAACTCATCTTT. Amino acids: CALGESSYLDWGTFTDKLIF.

On this clone: A read error is the likely source, as a far larger clone sits one nucleotide away. This sequence joins TRDV2 and TRDJ1, with 9 bases aligning to TRDD3. This CDR3 comprises 14 residues. From germline, CDR1 is GEAIGNYY and CDR2 EKD. V was pared by 5 bases and J by 4 bases, with 7 bases of the junction left unmatched. The CDR3 bases are TGTGCCTGTGTACGGGGGATACCTATCGATAAACTCATCTTT. This encodes CACVRGIPIDKLIF.

The sample holds a few counts of this clone. The chain uses TRDV1 and TRDJ1, with D perhaps TRDD3 (6 bases). CDR3 length: 15 amino acids. The V and J ends lost 0 bases and 3 bases respectively, with 11 bases between them. Germline assignment: CDR1 TSWWSYY and CDR2 QGS. The CDR3, as DNA: TGTGCTCTTGGGGAACTTACGGGGATTTCCGATAAACTCATCTTT. As protein: CALGELTGISDKLIF.

This clone has only a few counts. The chain combines TRDV1 with TRDJ1, with D maybe TRDD3 (6 bases). CDR1 and CDR2 (germline): TSWWSYY, QGS. The V and J ends lost 5 bases and 7 bases respectively, with 32 bases between them. The CDR3 has 19 amino acids. The CDR3 DNA reads TGTGCTCTTGGGAACGGGCCGGAAGGGGATGGTCCCCGGGGGTGTAAACTCATCTTT. Translating it yields CALGNGPEGDGPRGCKLIF.

The chain has TRDV1 and TRDJ2; D unclear. This CDR3 comprises 16 residues. The germline V and J ends were trimmed by 5 bases and 4 bases, with 17 bases remaining between them. CDR1 is TSWWSYY and CDR2 is QGS in the germline V gene. The CDR3 nucleotides are TGTGCTCTTGGGAAAACTACCCAGGCGTCGACAGCACAACTCTTCTTT. It is translated as CALGKTTQASTAQLFF.

The sample holds a few counts of this clone. The chain employs TRDV1 and TRDJ3; D is unclear. This CDR3 region has 20 residues. V was clipped by 5 bases and J by 0 bases, with 20 bases between them. Germline V gene data show CDR1 as TSWWSYY and CDR2 as QGS. For the CDR3, the DNA is TGTGCTCTTGGGAGCCACATCCGCCCTCCAAGCTCCTGGGACACCCGACAGATGTTTTTC. Its translation is CALGSHIRPPSSWDTRQMFF.